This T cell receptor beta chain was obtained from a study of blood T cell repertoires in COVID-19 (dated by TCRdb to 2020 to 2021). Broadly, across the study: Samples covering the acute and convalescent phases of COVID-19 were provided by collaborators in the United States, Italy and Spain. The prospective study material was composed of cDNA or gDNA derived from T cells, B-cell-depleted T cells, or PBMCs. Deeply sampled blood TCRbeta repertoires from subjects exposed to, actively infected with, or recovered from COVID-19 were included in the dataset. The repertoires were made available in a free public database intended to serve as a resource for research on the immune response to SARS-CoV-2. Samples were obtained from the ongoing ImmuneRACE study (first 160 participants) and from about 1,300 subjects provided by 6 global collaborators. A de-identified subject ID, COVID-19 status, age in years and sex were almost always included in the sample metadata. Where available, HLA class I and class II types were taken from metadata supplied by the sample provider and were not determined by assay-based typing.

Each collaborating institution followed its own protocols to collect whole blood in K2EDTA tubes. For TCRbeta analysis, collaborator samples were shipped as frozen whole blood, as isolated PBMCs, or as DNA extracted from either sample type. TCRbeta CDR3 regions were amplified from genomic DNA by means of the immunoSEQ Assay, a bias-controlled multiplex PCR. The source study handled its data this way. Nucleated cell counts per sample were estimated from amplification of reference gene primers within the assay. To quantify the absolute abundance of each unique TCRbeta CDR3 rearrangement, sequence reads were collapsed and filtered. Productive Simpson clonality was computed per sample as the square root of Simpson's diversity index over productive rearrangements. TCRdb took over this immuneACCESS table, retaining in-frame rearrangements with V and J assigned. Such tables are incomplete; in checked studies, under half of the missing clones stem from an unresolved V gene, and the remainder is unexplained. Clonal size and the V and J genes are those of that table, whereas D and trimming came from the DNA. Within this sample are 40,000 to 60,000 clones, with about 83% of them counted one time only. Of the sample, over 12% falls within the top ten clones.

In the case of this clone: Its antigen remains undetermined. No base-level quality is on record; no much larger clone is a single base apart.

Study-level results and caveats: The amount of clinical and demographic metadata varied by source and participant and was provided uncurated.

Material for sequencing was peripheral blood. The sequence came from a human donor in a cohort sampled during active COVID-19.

Read as DNA, the sequence is TGTGCCAGCAGCCCTGGCAGGTCGAACACCGGGGAGCTGTTTTTT. This gives the protein CASSPGRSNTGELFF. The sequence links TRBV5-4 to TRBJ2-2, with the D gene too uncertain to name. The germline V gene (reference sequence) yields SGHNT for CDR1 and YYREEE for CDR2. Trimming costs V 4 bases and J 0 bases, and their ends lie 10 bases apart. The CDR3 runs 15 residues from the cysteine to the phenylalanine. CDR3 DNA only is kept here, 45 bases in frame from base 1. With all but the CDR3 taken from the reference TRBV5-4 and TRBJ2-2 genes, the full variable domain is: ETGVTQSPTHLIKTRGQQVTLRCSSQSGHNTVSWYQQALGQGPQFIFQYYREEENGRGNFPPRFSGLQFPNYSSELNVNALELDDSALYLCASSPGRSNTGELFFGEGSRLTVL.